Given below is one TCR beta chain in context. As yet, its antigen is unknown. Germline CDR1 and CDR2: LGHNA and YSLEER. This CDR3 region has 16 residues. Trimming at V came to 4 bases and at J to 3 bases, leaving 9 bases not matched to a gene. This sample was included in a study of identifying expanded T cells in peripheral blood. TCRdb's table, derived via immunoSEQ multiplex PCR, lists solely in-frame clones and lacks some. The repertoire holds under 100,000 clones, with 70% to 90% as singletons. No infections or other immune events were documented during collection. Whole-study results and caveats: About 1.2 clones differed between technical replicates, versus about 15 and 19 over time. Variance in clone template counts between approximately 2-week samples significantly increased with total template count across all healthy donors.

This receptor was identified in a person between 18 and 75 years old in good health. This chain connects TRBV4-3 to TRBJ2-7, with 10 positions matching TRBD1. Sequencing used blood. CDR3 region: CASSRTPGQGNYEQYF. The CDR3 DNA is TGCGCCAGCAGCCGGACCCCGGGACAGGGGAACTACGAGCAGTACTTC.